This TCR beta chain came from a study of blood T cell repertoires in COVID-19. Germline assignment: CDR1 SGHAT and CDR2 FQNNGV. The germline V and J ends were trimmed by 3 bases and 3 bases, with 11 bases remaining between them. This CDR3 is 14 amino acids long. TCRdb keeps only in-frame clones here, not all; method: immunoSEQ multiplex PCR. The sample has about 200,000 clones; 80% to 85% are singletons. The chain carries TRBV11-2 and TRBJ1-2; D is perhaps TRBD1 (5 bases). The sequence derives from a man aged 35 to 55 who had recovered from COVID-19. The sequencing input was PBMCs or T cells enriched from blood (not recorded which). The DNA for the CDR3 is TGTGCCAGCAGCTTCGGCAGGGCGTACTATGGCTACACCTTC. Its translation is CASSFGRAYYGYTF.